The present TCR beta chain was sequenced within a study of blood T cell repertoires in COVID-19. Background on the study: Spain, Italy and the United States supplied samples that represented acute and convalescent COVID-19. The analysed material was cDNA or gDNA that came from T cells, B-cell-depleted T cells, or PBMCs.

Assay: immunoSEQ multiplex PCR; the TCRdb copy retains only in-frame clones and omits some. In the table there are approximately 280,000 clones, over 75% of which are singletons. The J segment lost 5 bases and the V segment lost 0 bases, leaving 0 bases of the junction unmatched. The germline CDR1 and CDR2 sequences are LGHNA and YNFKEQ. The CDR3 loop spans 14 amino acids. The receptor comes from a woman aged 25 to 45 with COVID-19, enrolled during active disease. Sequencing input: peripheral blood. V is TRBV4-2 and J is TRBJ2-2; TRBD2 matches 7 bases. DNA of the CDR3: TGTGCCAGCAGCCAAGAGCGGGAGACCGGGGAGCTGTTTTTT. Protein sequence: CASSQERETGELFF.